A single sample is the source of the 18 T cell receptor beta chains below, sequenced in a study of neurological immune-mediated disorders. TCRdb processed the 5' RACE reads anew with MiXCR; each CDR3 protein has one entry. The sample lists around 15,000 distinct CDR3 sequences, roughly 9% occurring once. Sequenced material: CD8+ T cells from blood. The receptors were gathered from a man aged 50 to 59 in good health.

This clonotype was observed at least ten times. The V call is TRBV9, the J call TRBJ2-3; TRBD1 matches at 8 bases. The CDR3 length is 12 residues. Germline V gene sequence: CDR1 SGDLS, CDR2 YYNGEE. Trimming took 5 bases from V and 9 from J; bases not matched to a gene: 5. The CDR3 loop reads CASRGTGETQYF. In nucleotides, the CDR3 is TGTGCCAGCAGAGGGACAGGTGAAACGCAGTATTTT.

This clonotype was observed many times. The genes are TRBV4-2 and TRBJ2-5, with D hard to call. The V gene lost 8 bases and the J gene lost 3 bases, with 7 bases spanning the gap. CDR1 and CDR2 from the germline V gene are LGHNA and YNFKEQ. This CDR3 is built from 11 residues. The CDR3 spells CASQSEETQYF. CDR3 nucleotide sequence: TGTGCCAGCCAATCGGAAGAGACCCAGTACTTC.

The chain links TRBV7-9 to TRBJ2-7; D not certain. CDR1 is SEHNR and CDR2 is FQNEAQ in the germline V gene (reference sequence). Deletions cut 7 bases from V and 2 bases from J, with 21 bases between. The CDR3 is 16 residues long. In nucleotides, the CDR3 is TGTGCCAGCACCAACACCCGCACCGACAACCCCTACGAGCAGTACTTC. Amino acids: CASTNTRTDNPYEQYF.

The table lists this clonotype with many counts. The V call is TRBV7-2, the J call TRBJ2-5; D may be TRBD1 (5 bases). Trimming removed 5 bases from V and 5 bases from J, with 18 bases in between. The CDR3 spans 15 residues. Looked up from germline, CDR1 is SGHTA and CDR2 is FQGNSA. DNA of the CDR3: TGTGCCAGCAGCCTGGGCCAGGGATATGTGGAGACCCAGTACTTC. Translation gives CASSLGQGYVETQYF.

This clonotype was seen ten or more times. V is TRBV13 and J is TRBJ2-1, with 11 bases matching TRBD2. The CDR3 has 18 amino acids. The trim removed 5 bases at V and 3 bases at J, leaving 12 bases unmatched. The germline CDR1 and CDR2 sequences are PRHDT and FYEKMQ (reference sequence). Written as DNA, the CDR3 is TGTGCCAGCAGCCCACCCCTCGAGGGACTAGCGGTCTACAATGAGCAGTTCTTC. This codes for CASSPPLEGLAVYNEQFF.

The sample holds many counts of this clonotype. The CDR3 bases are TGTGCCAGCAGCTTCTCGAGCGAGAAGTTCTTC. Translated: CASSFSSEKFF. V usage is TRBV7-2 and J usage is TRBJ2-1, with unresolved D. Trimming shortened V by 3 bases and J by 14 bases, and 11 bases separated the two germline ends. This CDR3 spans 11 amino acids. CDR1 and CDR2 from the germline V gene are SGHTA and FQGNSA.

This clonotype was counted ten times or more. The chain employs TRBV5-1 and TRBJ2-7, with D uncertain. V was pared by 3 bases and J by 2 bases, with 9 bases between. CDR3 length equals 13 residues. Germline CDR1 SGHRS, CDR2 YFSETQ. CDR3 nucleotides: TGCGCCAGCAGCTCAACAGTGACCTACGAGCAGTACTTC. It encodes CASSSTVTYEQYF.

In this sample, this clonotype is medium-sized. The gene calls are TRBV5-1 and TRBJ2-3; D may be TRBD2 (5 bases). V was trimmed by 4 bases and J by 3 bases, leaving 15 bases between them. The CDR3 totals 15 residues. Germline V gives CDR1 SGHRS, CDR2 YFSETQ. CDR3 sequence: CASSALLGLTDTQYF. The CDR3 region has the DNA TGCGCCAGCAGCGCCTTACTAGGTTTGACAGATACGCAGTATTTT.

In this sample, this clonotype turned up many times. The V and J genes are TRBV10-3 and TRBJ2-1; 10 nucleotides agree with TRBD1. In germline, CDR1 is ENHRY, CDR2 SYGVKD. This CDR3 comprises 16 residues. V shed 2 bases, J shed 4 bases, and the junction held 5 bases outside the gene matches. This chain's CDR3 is CAISEPTGGAYNEQFF. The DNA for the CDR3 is TGTGCCATCAGTGAGCCGACAGGGGGCGCGTACAATGAGCAGTTCTTC.

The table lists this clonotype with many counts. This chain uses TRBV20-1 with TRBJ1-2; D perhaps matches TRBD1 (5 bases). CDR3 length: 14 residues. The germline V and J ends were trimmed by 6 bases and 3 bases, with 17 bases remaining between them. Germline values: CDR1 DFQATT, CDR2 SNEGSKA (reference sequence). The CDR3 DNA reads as TGCAGTGCCAGGTCCCGGGGGAGTGACTATGGCTACACCTTC. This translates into CSARSRGSDYGYTF.

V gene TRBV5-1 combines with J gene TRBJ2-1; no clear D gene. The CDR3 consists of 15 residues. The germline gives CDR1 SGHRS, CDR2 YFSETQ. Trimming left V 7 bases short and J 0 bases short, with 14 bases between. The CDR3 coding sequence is TGCGCCAGCGACTTTGGGCACAGCTCCTACAATGAGCAGTTCTTC. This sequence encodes CASDFGHSSYNEQFF.

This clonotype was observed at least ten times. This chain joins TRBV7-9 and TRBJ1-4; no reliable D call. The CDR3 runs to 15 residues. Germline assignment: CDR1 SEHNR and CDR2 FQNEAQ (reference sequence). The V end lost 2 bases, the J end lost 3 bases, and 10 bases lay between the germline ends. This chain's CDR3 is CASSLSSRANEKLFF. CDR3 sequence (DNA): TGTGCCAGCAGCTTATCAAGTAGGGCTAATGAAAAACTGTTTTTT.

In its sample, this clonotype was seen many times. CDR3 nucleotides: TGTGCCAGCAGCCCGGGGACTCCTCCGGTGGGGGACCCGAACACCGGGGAGCTGTTTTTT. It is translated as CASSPGTPPVGDPNTGELFF. The chain joins TRBV3-1 to TRBJ2-2, with D perhaps TRBD2 (6 bases). Germline V gene lookup returns CDR1 LGHDT and CDR2 YNNKEL (reference sequence). Trimming removed 4 bases at V and 0 bases at J, with 24 bases between. This CDR3 has 20 amino acids. Supplemented by reference TRBV3-1 and TRBJ2-2, the full variable domain reads DTAVSQTPKYLVTQMGNDKSIKCEQNLGHDTMYWYKQDSKKFLKIMFSYNNKELIINETVPNRFSPKSPDKAHLNLHINSLELGDSAVYFCASSPGTPPVGDPNTGELFFGEGSRLTVL.

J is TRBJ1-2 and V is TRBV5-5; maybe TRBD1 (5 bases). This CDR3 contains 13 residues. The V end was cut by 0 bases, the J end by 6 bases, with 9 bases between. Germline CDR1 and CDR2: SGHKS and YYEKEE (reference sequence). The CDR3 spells CASSLEGVDGYTF. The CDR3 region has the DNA TGTGCCAGCAGCTTGGAAGGGGTTGATGGCTACACCTTC.

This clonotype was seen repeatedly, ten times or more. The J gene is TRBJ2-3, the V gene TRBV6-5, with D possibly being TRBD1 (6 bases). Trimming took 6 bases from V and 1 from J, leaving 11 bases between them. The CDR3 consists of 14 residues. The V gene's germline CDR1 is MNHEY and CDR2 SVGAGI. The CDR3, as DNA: TGTGCCAGCAGCAGTCAGGGGCGCACAGATACGCAGTATTTT. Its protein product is CASSSQGRTDTQYF.

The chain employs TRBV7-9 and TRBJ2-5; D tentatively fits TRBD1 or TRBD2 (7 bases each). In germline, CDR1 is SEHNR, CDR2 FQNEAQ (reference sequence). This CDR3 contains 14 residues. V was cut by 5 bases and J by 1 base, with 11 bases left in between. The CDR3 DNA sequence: TGTGCCAGCAGCCAGGGGGGGCCCCAAGAGACCCAGTACTTC. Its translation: CASSQGGPQETQYF.

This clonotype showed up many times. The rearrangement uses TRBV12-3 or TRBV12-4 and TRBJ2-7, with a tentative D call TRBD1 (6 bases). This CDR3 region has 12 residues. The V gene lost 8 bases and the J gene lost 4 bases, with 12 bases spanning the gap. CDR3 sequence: CASEGTTYEQYF. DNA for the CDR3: TGTGCCAGCGAAGGGACAACATACGAGCAGTACTTC.

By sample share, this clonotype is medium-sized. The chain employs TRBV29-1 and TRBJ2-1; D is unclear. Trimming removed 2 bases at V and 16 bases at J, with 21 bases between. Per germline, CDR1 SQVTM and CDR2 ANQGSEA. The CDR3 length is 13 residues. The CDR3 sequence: CSVEPDDFPLTFF. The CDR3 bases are TGCAGCGTTGAACCCGACGACTTTCCACTTACTTTCTTC.